This passage covers 23 T cell receptor beta chains from one sample sequenced in a study of blood T cell repertoires in COVID-19. Generated by immunoSEQ multiplex PCR, the TCRdb table keeps only in-frame clones and is missing some. The sample lists about 26,000 clones; around 89% were seen once. The source material was peripheral blood. These receptors originate from a man between 65 and 85 years old with acute or convalescent COVID-19.

This clone was counted only a few times. This chain connects TRBV29-1 to TRBJ2-5, with TRBD2 identical over 14 bases. V shed 3 bases and J 3 bases; nucleotides not matched to a gene: 9. Germline-derived CDR1 and CDR2 are SQVTM and ANQGSEA. This CDR3 spans 17 amino acids. This CDR3 reads CSVDPHGGLAGEETQYF. The CDR3 nucleotides are TGCAGCGTTGACCCTCACGGGGGACTAGCGGGAGAAGAGACCCAGTACTTC.

The chain has TRBV7-2 and TRBJ1-4; D uncertain. Germline CDR1 and CDR2: SGHTA and FQGNSA. This CDR3 comprises 18 residues. V was trimmed by 1 base and J by 7 bases, leaving 22 bases between them. The CDR3 DNA follows: TGTGCCAGCAGCTTAGGTGGTTCATCGCTCCTAACGGGTGAAAAACTGTTTTTT. Its protein product is CASSLGGSSLLTGEKLFF.

This chain joins TRBV6-4 and TRBJ2-7, with D possibly TRBD2 on 6 matching bases. V was pared by 8 bases and J by 2 bases, with 28 bases between. The CDR3 is 18 amino acids. CDR1 is MRHNA and CDR2 is SNTAGT in the germline V gene. CDR3: CASGATGSRVAGPYEQYF. The CDR3 region has the DNA TGTGCCAGCGGGGCTACGGGCAGCCGGGTCGCGGGACCCTACGAGCAGTACTTC.

This clone came up a few times. This chain connects TRBV27 to TRBJ2-7; 9 bases line up with TRBD1. The CDR3 consists of 19 residues. V lost 1 base to trimming and J lost 4 bases; unmatched junction nucleotides: 17. Germline V gives CDR1 MNHEY, CDR2 SMNVEV (reference sequence). This CDR3 is CASSLFSGTGTGEGYEQYF. As DNA, the CDR3 is TGTGCCAGCAGTTTATTTTCCGGGACAGGGACTGGCGAAGGGTACGAGCAGTACTTC.

Of note for this clone: Compared with germline, one end of the junction differs, possibly owing to a read error. The sample contains more than one DNA sequence encoding this CDR3. The V gene is TRBV9, the J gene TRBJ2-5; 9 bases are shared with TRBD2. This CDR3 spans 15 amino acids. Germline CDR1 reads SGDLS; CDR2 reads YYNGEE. The CDR3 region is CARSGGGGPQETQYF. As DNA, the CDR3 is TGCGCCCGCAGCGGCGGGGGGGGGCCCCAAGAGACCCAGTACTTC.

V gene TRBV18 combines with J gene TRBJ2-7, with TRBD1 identical over 11 bases. The V segment lost 5 bases and the J segment 6 bases; nucleotides outside the gene matches: 9. The CDR3 is 15 residues long. Germline CDR1 and CDR2: KGHSH and LQKENI. The DNA of the CDR3 is TGTGCCAGCTCATTCGGACAGGGGGCGAACGGCGAGCAGTACTTC. Amino acid sequence: CASSFGQGANGEQYF.

The chain links TRBV7-9 to TRBJ2-5; 8 bases fit TRBD1. V shed 0 bases and J 5 bases; nucleotides not matched to a gene: 8. Germline CDR1 and CDR2: SEHNR and FQNEAQ (reference sequence). The CDR3 spans 16 residues. For the CDR3, the DNA is TGTGCCAGCAGCTTAGCCTTTCAGGGGGCAAGGGAGACCCAGTACTTC. It encodes CASSLAFQGARETQYF.

The J gene is TRBJ1-5, the V gene TRBV21-1; the table's D call, TRBD1, has no DNA check behind it. TRBV21-1 counts as a pseudogene. The CDR3 totals 19 residues. CDR3 sequence (DNA): TGTGCCAGCAGCAAAGCTCTGGCAGGGGCATGGTATAGCAATCAGCCCCAGCATTTT. It yields the protein CASSKALAGAWYSNQPQHF.

Concerning this clone itself: The sample carries other DNA sequences with the same CDR3. The chain couples TRBV7-2 to TRBJ1-1, with D possibly matching TRBD1 (5 bases). The germline V gene encodes CDR1 SGHTA and CDR2 FQGNSA. The CDR3 runs 14 residues. The germline V and J ends were trimmed by 5 bases and 2 bases, with 12 bases remaining between them. CDR3 in amino acids: CASSPGAANTEAFF. The CDR3 region has the DNA TGTGCCAGCAGCCCTGGGGCAGCTAACACTGAAGCTTTCTTT.

The chain employs TRBV7-9 and TRBJ2-7; no reliable D call. The V end lost 5 bases, the J end lost 3 bases, and 8 bases lay between the germline ends. The CDR3 has 12 amino acids. The germline CDR1 and CDR2 sequences are SEHNR and FQNEAQ (reference sequence). In DNA, the CDR3 is TGTGCCAGCAGCCCTCTCCTCTACGAGCAGTACTTC. Protein sequence: CASSPLLYEQYF.

CDR3 amino acids: CASTPDGSSYNEQFF. CDR3 DNA sequence: TGTGCCAGCACACCGGACGGGAGCTCCTACAATGAGCAGTTCTTC. V gene TRBV7-3 combines with J gene TRBJ2-1, with D maybe TRBD2 (6 bases). The V gene lost 7 bases and the J gene lost 0 bases, with 13 bases spanning the gap. This CDR3 has 15 amino acids. Germline CDR1 reads SGHTA; CDR2 reads FQGTGA.

J is TRBJ1-4 and V is TRBV19; D remains unclear. The germline V gene encodes CDR1 LNHDA and CDR2 SQIVND (reference sequence). The V and J ends lost 8 bases and 8 bases respectively, with 18 bases between them. The CDR3 has 14 amino acids. The CDR3 DNA sequence: TGTGCCAGTTCACCCCCTCAGGAGGAAGAAAAACTGTTTTTT. Amino acids: CASSPPQEEEKLFF.

The chain links TRBV7-9 to TRBJ2-1; TRBD1 agrees at 7 bases. After removal of 0 bases from V and 3 bases from J, the junction contained 8 bases not matched to a gene. The CDR3 sequence is 17 residues long. CDR1 is SEHNR and CDR2 is FQNEAQ in the germline V gene (reference sequence). The CDR3 region has the DNA TGTGCCAGCAGCTTAGCTAGGCGGACAGGCTTCTACAATGAGCAGTTCTTC. It specifies CASSLARRTGFYNEQFF.

The genes are TRBV11-2 and TRBJ2-2, with 9 bases matching TRBD2. Per the germline V gene, CDR1 is SGHAT and CDR2 is FQNNGV. V lost 4 bases and J lost 7; bases outside the gene matches: 4. This CDR3 is built from 14 residues. The CDR3 is CASSSLAGYGELFF. The CDR3 bases are TGTGCCAGCAGCTCTCTAGCGGGATACGGGGAGCTGTTTTTT.

This clone was counted once. This sequence joins TRBV11-2 and TRBJ1-4; D remains ambiguous. Germline V lookup: CDR1 SGHAT, CDR2 FQNNGV. The CDR3 has 14 amino acids. V was cut by 0 bases and J by 7 bases, with 9 bases left in between. The CDR3: CASSLDTLSEKLFF. In DNA form, the CDR3 reads TGTGCCAGCAGCTTAGATACCCTCAGTGAAAAACTGTTTTTT.

The chain couples TRBV28 to TRBJ2-3; perhaps TRBD2 as D (6 bases). V lost 4 bases and J 5 bases, leaving 10 bases between the germline ends. Germline V lookup: CDR1 MDHEN, CDR2 SYDVKM. The CDR3 extends over 13 amino acids. Here the CDR3 reads CASSYDGGDTQYF. In DNA form, the CDR3 reads TGTGCCAGCAGTTACGACGGGGGAGATACGCAGTATTTT.

V usage is TRBV7-9 and J usage is TRBJ2-3; 8 nucleotides line up with TRBD1. Trimming took 2 bases from V and 4 from J; bases not matched to a gene: 5. CDR1 is SEHNR, CDR2 FQNEAQ, per germline (reference sequence). The CDR3 is 15 amino acids. CDR3 region: CASSLRTGSADTQYF. CDR3 nucleotide sequence: TGTGCCAGCAGCTTAAGGACAGGGTCTGCAGATACGCAGTATTTT.

The gene calls are TRBV4-1 and TRBJ1-1, with 7 bases identical to TRBD1. The CDR3 totals 13 residues. The germline V gene encodes CDR1 MGHRA and CDR2 YSYEKL. After removal of 2 bases from V and 8 bases from J, the junction contained 5 bases not matched to a gene. The CDR3 loop reads CASSQRDSVEAFF. The CDR3 DNA reads as TGCGCCAGCAGCCAACGGGACAGCGTAGAAGCTTTCTTT.

The rearrangement links TRBV29-1 to TRBJ1-5; the D gene is possibly TRBD1 (5 bases). The CDR3 is 13 amino acids. With 3 bases removed from V and 4 bases from J, the gap between germline ends came to 10 bases. Germline loops: CDR1 SQVTM, CDR2 ANQGSEA. CDR3 amino acids: CSVDTGGNQPQHF. CDR3 coding DNA: TGCAGCGTTGATACGGGGGGTAATCAGCCCCAGCATTTT.

Here the CDR3 reads CASRQQGNYGYTF. DNA of the CDR3: TGTGCCAGCAGACAACAGGGGAACTATGGCTACACCTTC. This rearrangement joins TRBV3-1 (or the pseudogene TRBV3-2) to TRBJ1-2; 7 nucleotides align to TRBD1. V lost 6 bases to trimming and J lost 2 bases; unmatched junction nucleotides: 3. The CDR3 covers 13 residues. Germline CDR1 reads LGHDT; CDR2 reads YNNKEL (reference sequence).

The V and J genes are TRBV27 and TRBJ1-4; D gene unclear. This CDR3 is built from 14 residues. Germline CDR1 reads MNHEY; CDR2 reads SMNVEV (reference sequence). V was shortened by 4 bases and J by 4 bases, with 10 bases between the two germline ends. The CDR3 loop is CASSSVNSNEKLFF. DNA of the CDR3: TGTGCCAGCAGTTCGGTGAACAGTAATGAAAAACTGTTTTTT.

V gene TRBV5-1 combines with J gene TRBJ2-1; 7 nucleotides agree with TRBD2. Trimming at V came to 2 bases and at J to 5 bases, leaving 7 bases not matched to a gene. CDR1 SGHRS and CDR2 YFSETQ come from the germline V gene. The CDR3 loop spans 15 amino acids. This CDR3 is CASSLVAGPNNEQFF. The CDR3 bases are TGCGCCAGCAGCTTAGTAGCGGGCCCAAACAATGAGCAGTTCTTC.

The chain has TRBV7-2 and TRBJ1-1; TRBD1 might be the D (6 bases). This CDR3 has 14 residues. Germline V gives CDR1 SGHTA, CDR2 FQGNSA. The ends were cut back, 8 bases at V and 4 bases at J, with 17 bases in the middle. The chain's CDR3 is CASAYRDAVTEAFF. In DNA form, the CDR3 reads TGTGCCAGCGCGTACAGGGATGCGGTCACTGAAGCTTTCTTT. The variable domain in full, completed from reference TRBV7-2 and TRBJ1-1, reads GAGVSQSPSNKVTEKGKDVELRCDPISGHTALYWYRQSLGQGLEFLIYFQGNSAPDKSGLPSDRFSAERTGGSVSTLTIQRTQQEDSAVYLCASAYRDAVTEAFFGQGTRLTVV.